The sample holds one count of the clone carrying this T cell receptor beta chain. The CDR3 totals 14 residues. The germline V gene has CDR1 SGHKS and CDR2 YYEKEE (reference sequence). V was trimmed by 4 bases and J by 1 base, leaving 12 bases between them. Deep-level assay runs were performed. The protocol was immunoSEQ multiplex PCR, while the TCRdb copy is restricted to in-frame clones and leaves out a portion. The sample lists approximately 1.5 million clones, nearly 99% occurring once. The data are from a study of shared clonotypes between healthy human individuals. The sequence derives from a man aged 30 to 39 in good health. The V and J genes are TRBV5-5 and TRBJ2-7; either TRBD1 or TRBD2 may fit D (7 bases each). Source material: naive CD4+ T cells sorted from blood. Documented subset: CD45RA+ positively selected. In DNA form, the CDR3 reads TGTGCCAGCAGCACCAGGGGGGGTTCCTACGAGCAGTACTTC. This codes for CASSTRGGSYEQYF.